The clone carrying this T cell receptor (beta chain) appeared many times. Its antigen is unidentified. The record originates from a study of T-cell reconstitution after alpha-beta-depleted transplantation in children. Findings of the study overall: Some patients owed their high day-60 TCRbeta diversity to surviving recipient T cells and thymic progenitors.

CDR3 length: 19 residues. J was trimmed by 1 base and V by 1 base; bases with no gene match: 11. A TCRbeta library incorporating unique molecular identifiers was prepared. TCRdb reprocessed the PCR reads with MiXCR, giving one entry per CDR3 protein. The table records around 700,000 distinct CDR3 sequences, over 10% of them present only once. This receptor was taken from a girl aged 2 to 10 with congenital amegakaryocytic thrombocytopenia, due to receive a stem cell transplant. Sample: PBMCs, taken before TCRalphabeta/CD19-depleted stem cell transplant. The chain employs TRBV12-3 or TRBV12-4 and TRBJ2-1; 9 bases are shared with TRBD2. CDR3 loop: CASSLVVAGDYWSYNEQFF. In DNA, the CDR3 is TGTGCCAGCAGTTTAGTAGTAGCGGGAGATTATTGGTCCTACAATGAGCAGTTCTTC.